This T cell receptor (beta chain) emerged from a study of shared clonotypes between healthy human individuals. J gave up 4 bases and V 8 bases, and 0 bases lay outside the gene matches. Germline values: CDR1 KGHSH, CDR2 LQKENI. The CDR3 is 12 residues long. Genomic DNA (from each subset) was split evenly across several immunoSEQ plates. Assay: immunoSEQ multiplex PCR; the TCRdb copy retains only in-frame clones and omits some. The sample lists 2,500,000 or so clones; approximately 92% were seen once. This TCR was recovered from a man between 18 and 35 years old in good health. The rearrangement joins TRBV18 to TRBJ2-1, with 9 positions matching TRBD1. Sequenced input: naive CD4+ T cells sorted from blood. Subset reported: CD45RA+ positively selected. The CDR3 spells CASGQGYNEQFF. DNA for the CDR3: TGTGCCAGCGGACAGGGGTACAATGAGCAGTTCTTC. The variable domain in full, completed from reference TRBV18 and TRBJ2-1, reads NAGVMQNPRHLVRRRGQEARLRCSPMKGHSHVYWYRQLPEEGLKFMVYLQKENIIDESGMPKERFSAEFPKEGPSILRIQQVVRGDSAAYFCASGQGYNEQFFGPGTRLTVL.